One sample yielded the 8 T cell receptor beta chains listed below, sequenced in a study of blood T cell repertoires in COVID-19. The repertoire was sequenced with immunoSEQ multiplex PCR; TCRdb's copy has only in-frame clones and lacks some. The sample includes 250,000 to 300,000 clones, about nine tenths of them seen just once. The sequencing sample was made of peripheral blood. The receptors come from a woman aged 35 to 49 who had recovered from COVID-19.

This clone has only one observation. The V call is TRBV7-9, the J call TRBJ2-5; 7 nucleotides line up with TRBD2. The V segment lost 1 base and the J segment 5 bases; nucleotides outside the gene matches: 10. The CDR3 is made up of 16 amino acids. Per germline, CDR1 SEHNR and CDR2 FQNEAQ (reference sequence). The CDR3 protein is CASSLEGSTSWETQYF. The DNA of the CDR3 is TGTGCCAGCAGCTTAGAGGGATCGACTAGCTGGGAGACCCAGTACTTC.

The V gene is TRBV5-1, the J gene TRBJ1-2; TRBD1 agrees at 8 bases. V lost 2 bases and J lost 4; bases outside the gene matches: 7. The CDR3 has 15 amino acids. Germline V gene sequence: CDR1 SGHRS, CDR2 YFSETQ. In DNA form, the CDR3 reads TGCGCCAGCAGCTTTTGGGACAGGCGGGTCTATGGCTACACCTTC. Translation: CASSFWDRRVYGYTF.

The V and J genes are TRBV10-3 and TRBJ2-3, with D possibly matching TRBD2 (6 bases). V was clipped by 3 bases and J by 2 bases, with 18 bases between them. This CDR3 spans 17 amino acids. CDR1 is ENHRY, CDR2 SYGVKD, per germline. This CDR3 is CAISDGRGLWDTDTQYF. Here the CDR3 DNA reads TGTGCCATCAGTGACGGGAGAGGGTTATGGGACACAGATACGCAGTATTTT.

This clone showed up just a few times. The rearrangement links TRBV2 to TRBJ1-4, with 7 bases identical to TRBD1. The CDR3 extends over 14 amino acids. V gave up 6 bases and J gave up 2 bases; unmatched junction bases: 3. The germline V gene has CDR1 SNHLY and CDR2 FYNNEI. The CDR3 protein is CASSQGETNEKLFF. CDR3 DNA sequence: TGTGCCAGCAGCCAGGGGGAGACTAATGAAAAACTGTTTTTT.

The V and J genes are TRBV7-3 and TRBJ2-3, with TRBD2 matching 10 bases. The ends lost 1 base at V and 6 bases at J; junction bases unmatched: 7. This CDR3 has 16 residues. Germline CDR1 reads SGHTA; CDR2 reads FQGTGA. The CDR3 nucleotides are TGTGCCAGCAGCTTAAGTCTAGCGGGAGCGGGTGATACGCAGTATTTT. Protein sequence: CASSLSLAGAGDTQYF.

Comment on this clone: The sample has other DNA sequences that encode this CDR3 too. Here the CDR3 reads CASSEAAATNEKLFF. The CDR3 DNA reads TGTGCCAGCAGTGAAGCGGCCGCAACTAATGAAAAACTGTTTTTT. This chain joins TRBV6-1 and TRBJ1-4; D gene uncertain. V lost 0 bases and J lost 0, with 5 bases in between. CDR3 length: 15 amino acids. Germline V gives CDR1 MNHNS, CDR2 SASEGT.

V and J are TRBV19 and TRBJ1-1; perhaps TRBD1 as D (6 bases). CDR3 size: 12 residues. Germline CDR1 and CDR2: LNHDA and SQIVND (reference sequence). V lost 9 bases to trimming and J lost 1 base, with 9 bases between them. CDR3 sequence: CASGQRNTEAFF. The DNA for the CDR3 is TGTGCCAGCGGACAGAGGAACACTGAAGCTTTCTTT.

The rearrangement links TRBV19 to TRBJ2-3; unclear D gene. The CDR3 has 15 amino acids. In germline, CDR1 is LNHDA, CDR2 SQIVND (reference sequence). V lost 7 bases, J lost 1 base, and 15 bases lay in between. CDR3 sequence reads: CASKIGVTGTDTQYF. Here the CDR3 DNA reads TGTGCCAGTAAAATCGGAGTTACTGGCACAGATACGCAGTATTTT.